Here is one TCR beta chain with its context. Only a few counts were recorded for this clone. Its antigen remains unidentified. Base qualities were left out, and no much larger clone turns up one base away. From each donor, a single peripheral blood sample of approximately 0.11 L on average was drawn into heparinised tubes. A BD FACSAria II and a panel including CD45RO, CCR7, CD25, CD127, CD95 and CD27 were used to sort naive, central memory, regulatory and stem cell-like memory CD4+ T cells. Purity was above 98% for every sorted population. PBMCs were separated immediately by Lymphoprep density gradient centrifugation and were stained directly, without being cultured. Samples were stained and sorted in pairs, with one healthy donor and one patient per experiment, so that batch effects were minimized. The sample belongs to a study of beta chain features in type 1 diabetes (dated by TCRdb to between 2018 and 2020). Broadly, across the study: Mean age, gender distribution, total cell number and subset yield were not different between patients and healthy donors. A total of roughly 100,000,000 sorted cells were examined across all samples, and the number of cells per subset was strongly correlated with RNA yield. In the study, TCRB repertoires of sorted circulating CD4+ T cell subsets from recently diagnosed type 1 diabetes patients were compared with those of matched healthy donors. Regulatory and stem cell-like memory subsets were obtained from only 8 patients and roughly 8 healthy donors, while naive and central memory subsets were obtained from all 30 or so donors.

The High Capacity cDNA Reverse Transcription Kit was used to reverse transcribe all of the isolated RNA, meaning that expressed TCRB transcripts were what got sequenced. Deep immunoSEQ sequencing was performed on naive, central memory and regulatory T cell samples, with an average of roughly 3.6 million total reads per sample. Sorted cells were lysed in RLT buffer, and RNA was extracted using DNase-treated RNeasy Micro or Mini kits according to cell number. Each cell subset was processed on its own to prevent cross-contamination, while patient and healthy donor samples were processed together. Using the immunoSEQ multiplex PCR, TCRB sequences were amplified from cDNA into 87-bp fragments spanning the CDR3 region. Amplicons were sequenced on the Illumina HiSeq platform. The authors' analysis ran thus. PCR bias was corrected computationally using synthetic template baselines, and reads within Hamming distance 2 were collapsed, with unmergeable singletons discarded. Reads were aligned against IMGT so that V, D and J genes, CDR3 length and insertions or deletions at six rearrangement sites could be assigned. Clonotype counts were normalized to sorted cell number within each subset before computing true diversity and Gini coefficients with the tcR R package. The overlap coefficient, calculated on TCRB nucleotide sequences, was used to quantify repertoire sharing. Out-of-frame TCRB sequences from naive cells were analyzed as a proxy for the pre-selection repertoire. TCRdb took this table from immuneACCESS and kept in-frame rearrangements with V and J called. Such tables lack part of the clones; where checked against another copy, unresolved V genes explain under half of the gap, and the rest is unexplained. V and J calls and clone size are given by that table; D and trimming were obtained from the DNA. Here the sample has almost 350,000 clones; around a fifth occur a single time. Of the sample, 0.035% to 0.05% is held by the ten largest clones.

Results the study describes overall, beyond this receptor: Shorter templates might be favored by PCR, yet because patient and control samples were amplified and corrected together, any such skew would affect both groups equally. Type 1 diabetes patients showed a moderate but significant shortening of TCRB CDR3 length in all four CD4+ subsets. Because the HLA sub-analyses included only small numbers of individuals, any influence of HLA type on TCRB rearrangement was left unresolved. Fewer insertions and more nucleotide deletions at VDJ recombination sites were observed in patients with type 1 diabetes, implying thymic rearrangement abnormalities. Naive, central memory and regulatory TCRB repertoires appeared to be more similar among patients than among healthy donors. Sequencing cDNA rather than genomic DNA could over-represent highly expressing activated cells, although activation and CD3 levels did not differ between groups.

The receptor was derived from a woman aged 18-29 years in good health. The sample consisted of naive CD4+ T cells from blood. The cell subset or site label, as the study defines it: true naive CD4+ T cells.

The nucleotide sequence reads TGTGCCAGCAGCGAGGACAGGGTGACAGATACGCAGTATTTT. It encodes CASSEDRVTDTQYF. In this chain, TRBV5-4 is recombined with TRBJ2-3, with 8 bases in between that match TRBD1. The V end gives up 4 bases and the J end 3 bases, leaving 4 bases in the junction not matched to a gene. The CDR1 and CDR2 encoded by the germline V gene (reference sequence) are SGHNT and YYREEE. Spanning cysteine to phenylalanine, the CDR3 consists of 14 amino acids. Only the CDR3 DNA is retained, 42 bases long and in frame from the first base.